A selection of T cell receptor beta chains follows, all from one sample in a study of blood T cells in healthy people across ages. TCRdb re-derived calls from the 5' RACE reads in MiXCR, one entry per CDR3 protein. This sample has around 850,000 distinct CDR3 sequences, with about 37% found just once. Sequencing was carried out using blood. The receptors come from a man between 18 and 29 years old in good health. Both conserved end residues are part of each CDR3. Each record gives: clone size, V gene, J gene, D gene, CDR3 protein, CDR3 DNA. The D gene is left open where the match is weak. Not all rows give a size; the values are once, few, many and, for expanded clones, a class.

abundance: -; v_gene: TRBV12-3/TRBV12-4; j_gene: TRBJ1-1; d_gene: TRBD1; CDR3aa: CASTGTGVNTEAFF; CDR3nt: TGTGCCAGCACCGGGACAGGGGTGAACACTGAAGCTTTCTTT
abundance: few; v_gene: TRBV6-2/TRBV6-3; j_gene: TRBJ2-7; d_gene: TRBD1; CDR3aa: CASSYTRTGVYEQYF; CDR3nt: TGTGCCAGCAGTTACACAAGGACAGGGGTCTACGAGCAGTACTTC
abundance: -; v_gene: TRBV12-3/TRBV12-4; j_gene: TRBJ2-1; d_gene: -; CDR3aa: CASSLAPTAYNEQFF; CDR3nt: TGTGCCAGCAGTTTAGCGCCGACAGCCTACAATGAGCAGTTCTTC
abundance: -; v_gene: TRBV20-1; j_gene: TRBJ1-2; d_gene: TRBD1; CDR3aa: CSASLIQGDYGYTF; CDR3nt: TGCAGTGCTAGCCTCATACAGGGGGACTATGGCTACACCTTC
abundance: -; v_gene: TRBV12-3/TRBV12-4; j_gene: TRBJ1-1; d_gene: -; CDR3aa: CASRRQFTEAFF; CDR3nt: TGTGCCAGCAGACGACAGTTCACTGAAGCTTTCTTT
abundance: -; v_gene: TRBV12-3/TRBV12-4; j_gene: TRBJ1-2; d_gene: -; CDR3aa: CASSAVVDYGYTF; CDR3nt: TGTGCCAGCAGTGCGGTAGTGGACTATGGCTACACCTTC
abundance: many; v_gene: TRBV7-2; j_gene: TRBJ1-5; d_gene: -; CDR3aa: CASSPGGQGNQPQHF; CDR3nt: TGTGCCAGCAGCCCCGGTGGGCAGGGCAATCAGCCCCAGCATTTT
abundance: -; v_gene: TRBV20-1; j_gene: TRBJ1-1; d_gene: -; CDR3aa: CSAREGKTEAFF; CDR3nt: TGCAGTGCTAGGGAGGGGAAAACTGAAGCTTTCTTT
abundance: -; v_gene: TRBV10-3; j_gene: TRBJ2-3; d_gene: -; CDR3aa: CAISSTDRTDTQYF; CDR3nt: TGTGCCATCAGTTCGACAGATAGGACAGATACGCAGTATTTT
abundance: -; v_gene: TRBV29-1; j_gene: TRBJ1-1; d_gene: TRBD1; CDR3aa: CSASEGTENAEAFF; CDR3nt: TGCAGCGCCAGCGAGGGGACAGAGAACGCTGAAGCTTTCTTT
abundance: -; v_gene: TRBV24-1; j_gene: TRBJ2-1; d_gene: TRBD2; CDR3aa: CVTSDSRAGDSYNEQFF; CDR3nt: TGTGTCACCAGTGACTCCAGGGCGGGGGATTCCTACAATGAGCAGTTCTTC
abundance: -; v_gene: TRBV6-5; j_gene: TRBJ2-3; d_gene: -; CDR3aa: CVTTPDNRVGGQYF; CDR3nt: TGTGTCACCACCCCGGACAATCGGGTCGGGGGGCAGTATTTT
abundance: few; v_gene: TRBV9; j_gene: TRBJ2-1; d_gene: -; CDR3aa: CASGKGNNEQFF; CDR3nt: TGTGCCAGCGGAAAAGGTAACAATGAGCAGTTCTTC
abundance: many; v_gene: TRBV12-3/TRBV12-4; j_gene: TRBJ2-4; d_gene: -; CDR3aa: CASRSSAKNIQYF; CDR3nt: TGTGCCAGCAGGAGCTCAGCCAAAAACATTCAGTACTTC
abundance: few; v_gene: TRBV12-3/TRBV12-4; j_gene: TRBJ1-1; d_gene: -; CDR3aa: CASRSAGYPNTEAFF; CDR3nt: TGTGCCAGCAGGTCGGCAGGGTACCCGAACACTGAAGCTTTCTTT
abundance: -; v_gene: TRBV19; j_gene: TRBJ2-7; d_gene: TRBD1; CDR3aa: CASSKQGGDYEQYF; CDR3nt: TGTGCCAGTAGTAAACAGGGGGGCGACTACGAGCAGTACTTC
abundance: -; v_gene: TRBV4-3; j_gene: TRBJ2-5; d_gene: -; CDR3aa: CTSSQEGVPETQYF; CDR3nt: TGCACCAGCAGCCAAGAGGGGGTTCCGGAGACCCAGTACTTC
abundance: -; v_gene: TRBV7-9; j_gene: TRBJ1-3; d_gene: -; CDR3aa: CASSLPPGNTIYF; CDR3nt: TGTGCCAGCAGCTTACCCCCTGGAAACACCATATATTTT
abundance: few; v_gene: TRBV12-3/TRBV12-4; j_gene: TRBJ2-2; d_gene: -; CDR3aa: CASSSSPRTFDGELFF; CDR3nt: TGTGCCAGCAGTTCCTCCCCCCGGACGTTTGACGGGGAGCTGTTTTTT
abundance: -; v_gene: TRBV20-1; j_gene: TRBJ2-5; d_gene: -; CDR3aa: CSASRSAPRQETQYF; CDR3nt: TGCAGTGCTAGTAGGTCGGCCCCTCGCCAAGAGACCCAGTACTTC
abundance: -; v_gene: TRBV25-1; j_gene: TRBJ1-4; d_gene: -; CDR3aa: CASREGGTNEKLFF; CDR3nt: TGTGCCAGCAGGGAAGGCGGAACTAATGAGAAACTGTTTTTT
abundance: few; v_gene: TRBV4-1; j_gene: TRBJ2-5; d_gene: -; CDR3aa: CASSQETIYNEQYF; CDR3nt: TGCGCCAGCAGCCAAGAGACCATCTACAATGAGCAGTACTTC
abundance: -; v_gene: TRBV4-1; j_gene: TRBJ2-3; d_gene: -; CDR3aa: CASSQAGGYTDTQYF; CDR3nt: TGCGCCAGCAGCCAAGCGGGCGGGTACACAGATACGCAGTATTTT
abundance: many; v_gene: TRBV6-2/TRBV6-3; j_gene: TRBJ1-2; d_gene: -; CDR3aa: CASTRRGVNYGYTF; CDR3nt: TGTGCCAGCACACGACGCGGGGTGAACTATGGCTACACCTTC
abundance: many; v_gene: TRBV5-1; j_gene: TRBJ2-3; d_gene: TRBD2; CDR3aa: CASSYGLAGNTDTQYF; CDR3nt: TGCGCCAGCAGCTATGGACTAGCGGGAAACACAGATACGCAGTATTTT
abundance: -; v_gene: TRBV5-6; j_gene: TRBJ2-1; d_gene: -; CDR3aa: CASSLEGALGLNEQFF; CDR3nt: TGTGCCAGCAGCTTGGAAGGGGCCCTGGGGTTGAATGAGCAGTTCTTC
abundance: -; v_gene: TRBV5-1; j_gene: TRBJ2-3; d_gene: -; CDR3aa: CASSLQDTTDTQYF; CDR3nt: TGCGCCAGCAGCTTGCAGGACACCACAGATACGCAGTATTTT
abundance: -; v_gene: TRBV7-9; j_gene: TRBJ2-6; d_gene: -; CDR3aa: CASSLEFSYSGANVLTF; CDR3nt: TGTGCCAGCAGCTTAGAATTTAGTTACTCTGGGGCCAACGTCCTGACTTTC
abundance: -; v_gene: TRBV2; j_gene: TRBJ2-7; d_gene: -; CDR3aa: CASSEDPSSYEQYF; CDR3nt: TGTGCCAGCAGCGAAGACCCAAGCTCCTACGAGCAGTACTTC
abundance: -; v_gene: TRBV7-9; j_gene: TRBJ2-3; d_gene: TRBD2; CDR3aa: CASSARGGLDTQYF; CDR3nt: TGTGCCAGCAGCGCGCGGGGGGGGCTTGATACGCAGTATTTT
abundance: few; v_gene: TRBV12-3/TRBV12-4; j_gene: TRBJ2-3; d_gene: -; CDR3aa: CASRFGGPGTDTQYF; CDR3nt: TGTGCCAGCAGGTTTGGTGGTCCGGGCACAGATACGCAGTATTTT
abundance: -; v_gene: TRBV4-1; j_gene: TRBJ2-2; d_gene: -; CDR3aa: CASSQDRPTGELFF; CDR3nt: TGCGCCAGCAGCCAAGATCGCCCCACCGGGGAGCTGTTTTTT
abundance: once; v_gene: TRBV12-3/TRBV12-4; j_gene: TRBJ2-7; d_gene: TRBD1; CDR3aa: CATRTGINEQYF; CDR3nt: TGTGCCACCCGGACAGGAATTAATGAGCAGTACTTC
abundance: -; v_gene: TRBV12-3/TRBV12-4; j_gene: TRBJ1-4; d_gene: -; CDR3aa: CASSIAKGGVEKLFF; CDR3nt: TGTGCCAGCAGTATCGCGAAGGGAGGGGTTGAAAAACTGTTTTTT
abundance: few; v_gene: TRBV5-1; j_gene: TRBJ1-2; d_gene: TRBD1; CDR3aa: CASSLTGVDGYTF; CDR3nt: TGCGCCAGCAGCCTGACAGGGGTAGATGGCTACACCTTC
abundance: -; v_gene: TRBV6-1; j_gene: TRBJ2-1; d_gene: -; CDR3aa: CASSEMGFGQFF; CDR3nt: TGTGCCAGCAGTGAAATGGGGTTCGGGCAGTTCTTC
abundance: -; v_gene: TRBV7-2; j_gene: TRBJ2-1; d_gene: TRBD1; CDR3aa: CASSLGQGLDEQFF; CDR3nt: TGTGCCAGCAGCCTCGGACAGGGTTTGGATGAGCAGTTCTTC
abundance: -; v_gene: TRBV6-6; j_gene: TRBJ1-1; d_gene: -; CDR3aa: CASRYGGDTEAFF; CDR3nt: TGTGCCAGCAGGTACGGCGGAGACACTGAAGCTTTCTTT
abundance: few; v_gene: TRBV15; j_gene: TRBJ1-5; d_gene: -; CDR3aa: CATSREAHGPQHF; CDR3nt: TGTGCCACCAGCAGAGAGGCCCATGGGCCCCAGCATTTT
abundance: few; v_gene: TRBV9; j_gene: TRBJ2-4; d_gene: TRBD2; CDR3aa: CASSVETSGTKNIQYF; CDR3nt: TGTGCCAGCAGCGTAGAAACTAGCGGCACCAAAAACATTCAGTACTTC
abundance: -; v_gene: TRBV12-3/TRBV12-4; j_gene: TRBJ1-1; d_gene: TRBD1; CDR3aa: CASSFLVSQGDGFTEAFF; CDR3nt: TGTGCCAGCAGTTTCCTAGTTTCACAGGGGGATGGGTTCACTGAAGCTTTCTTT
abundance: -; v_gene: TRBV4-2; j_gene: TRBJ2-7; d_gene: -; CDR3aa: CASSQGVDSSYEQYF; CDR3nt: TGTGCCAGCAGCCAAGGGGTTGATAGCTCCTACGAGCAGTACTTC